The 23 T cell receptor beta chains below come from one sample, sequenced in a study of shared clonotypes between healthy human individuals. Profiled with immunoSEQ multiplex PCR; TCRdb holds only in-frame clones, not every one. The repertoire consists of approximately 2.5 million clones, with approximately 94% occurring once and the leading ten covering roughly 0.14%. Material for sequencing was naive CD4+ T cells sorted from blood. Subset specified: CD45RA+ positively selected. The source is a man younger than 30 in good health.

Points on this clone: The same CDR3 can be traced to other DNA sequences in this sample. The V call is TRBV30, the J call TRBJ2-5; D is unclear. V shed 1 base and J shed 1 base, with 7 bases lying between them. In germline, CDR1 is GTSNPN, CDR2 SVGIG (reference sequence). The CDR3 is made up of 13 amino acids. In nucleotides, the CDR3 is TGTGCCTGGAGTGCGGGCCTCCAAGAGACCCAGTACTTC. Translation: CAWSAGLQETQYF.

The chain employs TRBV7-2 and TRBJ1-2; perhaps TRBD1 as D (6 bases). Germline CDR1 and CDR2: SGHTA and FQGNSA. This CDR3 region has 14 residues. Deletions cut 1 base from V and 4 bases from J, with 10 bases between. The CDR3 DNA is TGTGCCAGCAGCTTAGTGGCGACAGGCTATGGCTACACCTTC. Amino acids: CASSLVATGYGYTF.

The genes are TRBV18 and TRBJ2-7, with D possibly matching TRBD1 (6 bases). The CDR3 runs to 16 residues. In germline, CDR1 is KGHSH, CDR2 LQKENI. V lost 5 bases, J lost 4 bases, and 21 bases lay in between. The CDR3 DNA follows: TGTGCCAGCTCATCCCCCTCCGGACAGCCCCAATACGAGCAGTACTTC. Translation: CASSSPSGQPQYEQYF. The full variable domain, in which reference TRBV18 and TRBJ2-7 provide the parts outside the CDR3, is NAGVMQNPRHLVRRRGQEARLRCSPMKGHSHVYWYRQLPEEGLKFMVYLQKENIIDESGMPKERFSAEFPKEGPSILRIQQVVRGDSAAYFCASSSPSGQPQYEQYFGPGTRLTVT.

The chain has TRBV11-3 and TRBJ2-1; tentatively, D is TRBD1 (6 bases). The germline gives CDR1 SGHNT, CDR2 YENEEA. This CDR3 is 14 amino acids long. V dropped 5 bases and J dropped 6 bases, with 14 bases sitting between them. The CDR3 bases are TGTGCCAGCAGCCGGACAGTTGGAAGCAATGAGCAGTTCTTC. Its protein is CASSRTVGSNEQFF.

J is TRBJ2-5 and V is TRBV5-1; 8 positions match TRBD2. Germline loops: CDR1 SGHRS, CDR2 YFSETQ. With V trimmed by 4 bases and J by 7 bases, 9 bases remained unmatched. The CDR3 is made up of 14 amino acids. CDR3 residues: CASSTLREGGTQYF. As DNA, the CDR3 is TGCGCCAGCAGCACCCTACGGGAGGGAGGGACCCAGTACTTC.

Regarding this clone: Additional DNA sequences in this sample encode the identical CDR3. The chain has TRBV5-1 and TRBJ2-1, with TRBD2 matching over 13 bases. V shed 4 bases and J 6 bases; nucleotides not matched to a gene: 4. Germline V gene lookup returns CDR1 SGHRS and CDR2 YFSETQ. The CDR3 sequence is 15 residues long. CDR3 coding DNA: TGCGCCAGCAGCCCGGGACTAGCGGGAATCAATGAGCAGTTCTTC. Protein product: CASSPGLAGINEQFF. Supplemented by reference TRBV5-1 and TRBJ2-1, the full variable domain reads KAGVTQTPRYLIKTRGQQVTLSCSPISGHRSVSWYQQTPGQGLQFLFEYFSETQRNKGNFPGRFSGRQFSNSRSEMNVSTLELGDSALYLCASSPGLAGINEQFFGPGTRLTVL.

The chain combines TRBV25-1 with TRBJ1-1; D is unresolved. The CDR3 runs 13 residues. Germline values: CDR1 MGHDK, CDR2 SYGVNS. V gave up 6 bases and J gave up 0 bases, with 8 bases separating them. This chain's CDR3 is CASREALNTEAFF. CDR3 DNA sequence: TGTGCCAGCAGAGAAGCTTTGAACACTGAAGCTTTCTTT. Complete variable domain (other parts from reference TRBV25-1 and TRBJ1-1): EADIYQTPRYLVIGTGKKITLECSQTMGHDKMYWYQQDPGMELHLIHYSYGVNSTEKGDLSSESTVSRIRTEHFPLTLESARPSHTSQYLCASREALNTEAFFGQGTRLTVV.

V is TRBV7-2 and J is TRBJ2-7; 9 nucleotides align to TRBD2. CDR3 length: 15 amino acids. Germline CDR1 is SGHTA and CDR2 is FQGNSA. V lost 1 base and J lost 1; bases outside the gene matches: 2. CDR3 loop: CASSLVTSGSYEQYF. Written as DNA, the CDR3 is TGTGCCAGCAGCTTAGTGACTAGCGGATCCTACGAGCAGTACTTC. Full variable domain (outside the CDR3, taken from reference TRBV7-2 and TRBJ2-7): GAGVSQSPSNKVTEKGKDVELRCDPISGHTALYWYRQSLGQGLEFLIYFQGNSAPDKSGLPSDRFSAERTGGSVSTLTIQRTQQEDSAVYLCASSLVTSGSYEQYFGPGTRLTVT.

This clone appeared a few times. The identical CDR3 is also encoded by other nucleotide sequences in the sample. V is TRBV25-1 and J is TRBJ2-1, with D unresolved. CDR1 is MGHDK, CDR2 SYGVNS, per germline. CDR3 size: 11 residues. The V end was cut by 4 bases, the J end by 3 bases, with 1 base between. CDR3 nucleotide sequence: TGTGCCAGCAGTGGCTACAATGAGCAGTTCTTC. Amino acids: CASSGYNEQFF.

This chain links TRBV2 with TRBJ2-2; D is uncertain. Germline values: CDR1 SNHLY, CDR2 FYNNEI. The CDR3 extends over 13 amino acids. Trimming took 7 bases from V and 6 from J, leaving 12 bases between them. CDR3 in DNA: TGTGCCAGCACTTTGCGAGTGCCCGGGGAGCTGTTTTTT. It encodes CASTLRVPGELFF.

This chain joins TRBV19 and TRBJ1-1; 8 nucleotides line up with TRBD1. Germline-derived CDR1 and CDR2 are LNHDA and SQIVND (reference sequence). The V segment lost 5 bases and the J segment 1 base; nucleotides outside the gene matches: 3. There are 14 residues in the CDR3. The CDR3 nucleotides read TGTGCCAGTAGTCTGGACAGGGAGAACACTGAAGCTTTCTTT. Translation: CASSLDRENTEAFF.

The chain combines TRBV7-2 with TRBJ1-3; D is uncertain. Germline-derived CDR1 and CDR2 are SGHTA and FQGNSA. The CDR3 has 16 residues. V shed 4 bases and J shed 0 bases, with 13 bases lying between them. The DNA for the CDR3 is TGTGCCAGCAGCTCCGAGCCACCGGTCTCTGGAAACACCATATATTTT. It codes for CASSSEPPVSGNTIYF.

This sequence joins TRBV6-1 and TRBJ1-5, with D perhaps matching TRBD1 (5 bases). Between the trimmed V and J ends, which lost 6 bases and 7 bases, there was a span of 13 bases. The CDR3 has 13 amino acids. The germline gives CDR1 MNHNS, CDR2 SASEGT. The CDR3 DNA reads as TGTGCCAGCAGGTCGGGGGTTTTCCAGCCCCAGCATTTT. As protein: CASRSGVFQPQHF.

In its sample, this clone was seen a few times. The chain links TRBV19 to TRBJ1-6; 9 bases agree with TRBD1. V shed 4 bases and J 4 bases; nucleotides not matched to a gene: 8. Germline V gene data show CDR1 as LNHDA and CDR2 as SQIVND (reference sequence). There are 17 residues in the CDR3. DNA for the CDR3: TGTGCCAGTAGTACATCCGGGACAGGGACTTATAATTCACCCCTCCACTTT. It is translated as CASSTSGTGTYNSPLHF.

Here the CDR3 reads CASRNSGTQYF. The CDR3 coding sequence is TGTGCCAGCAGGAATAGCGGAACCCAGTACTTC. The V call is TRBV2, the J call TRBJ2-5, with D maybe TRBD2 (6 bases). V was pared by 6 bases and J by 8 bases, with 10 bases between. Germline CDR1 SNHLY, CDR2 FYNNEI. This CDR3 is 11 amino acids long.

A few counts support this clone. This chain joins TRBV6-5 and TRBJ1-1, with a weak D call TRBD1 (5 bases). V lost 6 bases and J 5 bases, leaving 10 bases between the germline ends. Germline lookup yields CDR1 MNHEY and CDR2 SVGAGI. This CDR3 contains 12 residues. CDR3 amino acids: CASSDGGTEAFF. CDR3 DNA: TGTGCCAGCAGCGATGGGGGGACTGAAGCTTTCTTT.

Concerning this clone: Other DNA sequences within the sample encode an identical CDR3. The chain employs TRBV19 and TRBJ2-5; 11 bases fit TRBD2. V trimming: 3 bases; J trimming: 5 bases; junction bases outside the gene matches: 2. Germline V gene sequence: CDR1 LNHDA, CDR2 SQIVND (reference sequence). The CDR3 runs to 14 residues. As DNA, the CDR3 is TGTGCCAGTAGTATTAGCGGGGGGGCGGAGACCCAGTACTTC. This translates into CASSISGGAETQYF. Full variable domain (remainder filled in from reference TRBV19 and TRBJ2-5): DGGITQSPKYLFRKEGQNVTLSCEQNLNHDAMYWYRQDPGQGLRLIYYSQIVNDFQKGDIAEGYSVSREKKESFPLTVTSAQKNPTAFYLCASSISGGAETQYFGPGTRLLVL.

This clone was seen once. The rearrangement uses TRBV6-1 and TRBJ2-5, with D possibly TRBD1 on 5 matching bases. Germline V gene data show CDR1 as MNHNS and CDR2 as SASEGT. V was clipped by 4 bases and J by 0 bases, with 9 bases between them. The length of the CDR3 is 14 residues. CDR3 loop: CASSVQGNQETQYF. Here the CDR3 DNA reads TGTGCCAGCAGTGTTCAGGGTAACCAAGAGACCCAGTACTTC.

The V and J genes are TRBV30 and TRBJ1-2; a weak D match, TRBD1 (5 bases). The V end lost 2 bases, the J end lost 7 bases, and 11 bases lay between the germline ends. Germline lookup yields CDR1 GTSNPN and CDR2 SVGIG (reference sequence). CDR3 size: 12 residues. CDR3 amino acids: CAWSTGEVGYTF. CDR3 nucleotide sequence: TGTGCCTGGAGTACGGGGGAGGTTGGCTACACCTTC. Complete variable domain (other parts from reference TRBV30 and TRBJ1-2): SQTIHQWPATLVQPVGSPLSLECTVEGTSNPNLYWYRQAAGRGLQLLFYSVGIGQISSEVPQNLSASRPQDRQFILSSKKLLLSDSGFYLCAWSTGEVGYTFGSGTRLTVV.

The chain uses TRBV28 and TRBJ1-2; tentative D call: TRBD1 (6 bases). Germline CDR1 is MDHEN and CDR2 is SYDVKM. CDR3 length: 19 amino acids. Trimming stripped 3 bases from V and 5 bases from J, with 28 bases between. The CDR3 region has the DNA TGTGCCAGCAGTTTTTCGGAGGGGGGTCTCGGGATATCGGTTTATGGCTACACCTTC. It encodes CASSFSEGGLGISVYGYTF.

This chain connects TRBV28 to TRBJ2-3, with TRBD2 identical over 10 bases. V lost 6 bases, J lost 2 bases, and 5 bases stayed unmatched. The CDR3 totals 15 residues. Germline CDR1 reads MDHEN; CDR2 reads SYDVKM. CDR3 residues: CASREAGGDTDTQYF. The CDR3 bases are TGTGCCAGCAGGGAAGCGGGGGGGGACACAGATACGCAGTATTTT.

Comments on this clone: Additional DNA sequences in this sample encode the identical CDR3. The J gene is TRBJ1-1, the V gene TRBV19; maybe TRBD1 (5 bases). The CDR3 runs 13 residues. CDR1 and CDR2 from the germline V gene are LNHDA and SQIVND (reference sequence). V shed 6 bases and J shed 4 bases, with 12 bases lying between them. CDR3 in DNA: TGTGCCAGTAGCTCGGTAAGGGGCACTGAAGCTTTCTTT. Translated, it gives CASSSVRGTEAFF. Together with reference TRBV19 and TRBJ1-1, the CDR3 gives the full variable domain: DGGITQSPKYLFRKEGQNVTLSCEQNLNHDAMYWYRQDPGQGLRLIYYSQIVNDFQKGDIAEGYSVSREKKESFPLTVTSAQKNPTAFYLCASSSVRGTEAFFGQGTRLTVV.

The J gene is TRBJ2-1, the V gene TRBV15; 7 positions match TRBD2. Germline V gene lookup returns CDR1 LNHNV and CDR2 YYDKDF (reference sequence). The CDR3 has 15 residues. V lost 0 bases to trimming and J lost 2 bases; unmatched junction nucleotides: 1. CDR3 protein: CATSRDAGAYNEQFF. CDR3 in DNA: TGTGCCACCAGCAGAGATGCGGGGGCCTACAATGAGCAGTTCTTC.